These 16 T cell receptor beta chains came from one sample sequenced in a study of OX40 agonist ivuxolimab in advanced cancers. Library creation used the immunoSEQ multiplex PCR assay. The source is immuneACCESS, and TCRdb retained only in-frame sequences with V and J called. Part of the clones is not carried over; for the studies checked, unresolved V genes explain less than half of this, and the remainder is unexplained. The sample yields 20,000 to 30,000 clones; 85% were counted once. 30% to 35% of the sample is in the top ten clones. Sequencing used CD4+ or CD8+ T cells sorted from blood, obtained in a trial of the OX40 agonist ivuxolimab. All receptors derive from an adult with an advanced solid tumor such as melanoma, head and neck, liver or kidney cancer.

The chain carries TRBV6-5 and TRBJ2-7; 7 bases map to TRBD1. The germline V gene has CDR1 MNHEY and CDR2 SVGAGI. Trimming removed 2 bases from V and 1 base from J; junction bases left unmatched: 2. The CDR3 is 14 amino acids. CDR3 amino acids: CASSYPGQSYEQYF. As DNA, the CDR3 is TGTGCCAGCAGTTACCCGGGACAGTCCTACGAGCAGTACTTC.

This clone occurred once. This chain joins TRBV2 and TRBJ1-3; no firm D call. The germline V and J ends were trimmed by 4 bases and 0 bases, with 10 bases remaining between them. CDR1 is SNHLY, CDR2 FYNNEI, per germline. The CDR3 contains 15 residues. CDR3 nucleotides: TGTGCCAGCAGTGTTGACGGGAGCTCTGGAAACACCATATATTTT. It is translated as CASSVDGSSGNTIYF.

The chain joins TRBV7-8 to TRBJ1-1; D perhaps matches TRBD1 (6 bases). Per the germline V gene, CDR1 is SGHVS and CDR2 is FQNEAQ. V was pared by 8 bases and J by 0 bases, with 16 bases between. This CDR3 region has 15 residues. In DNA form, the CDR3 reads TGTGCCAGCGGGGGGCAGAATTTAATGAACACTGAAGCTTTCTTT. This translates into CASGGQNLMNTEAFF. Full variable domain (missing parts from reference TRBV7-8 and TRBJ1-1): GAGVSQSPRYKVAKRGQDVALRCDPISGHVSLFWYQQALGQGPEFLTYFQNEAQLDKSGLPSDRFFAERPEGSVSTLKIQRTQQEDSAVYLCASGGQNLMNTEAFFGQGTRLTVV.

This clone was detected a few times. This sequence joins TRBV29-1 and TRBJ2-1, with a possible D match to TRBD1 (6 bases). The germline CDR1 and CDR2 sequences are SQVTM and ANQGSEA. Trimming shortened V by 4 bases and J by 0 bases, and 13 bases separated the two germline ends. The CDR3 totals 15 residues. This CDR3 is CSVVGASHSYNEQFF. CDR3 in DNA: TGCAGCGTTGTGGGGGCCTCACACTCCTACAATGAGCAGTTCTTC.

This clone was seen a single time. This chain connects TRBV7-6 to TRBJ2-5; 8 bases fit TRBD1. CDR3 length: 15 amino acids. Germline-derived CDR1 and CDR2 are SGHVS and FNYEAQ. V shed 5 bases and J 5 bases; nucleotides not matched to a gene: 10. The CDR3 DNA is TGTGCCAGCAGCCCCTCGGCAGGGGGCGCGGAGACCCAGTACTTC. Protein sequence: CASSPSAGGAETQYF. Variable domain in full (rest from reference TRBV7-6 and TRBJ2-5): GAGVSQSPRYKVTKRGQDVALRCDPISGHVSLYWYRQALGQGPEFLTYFNYEAQQDKSGLPNDRFSAERPEGSISTLTIQRTEQRDSAMYRCASSPSAGGAETQYFGPGTRLLVL.

This clone has more than one count but fewer than ten. The V and J genes are TRBV19 and TRBJ1-1; D might be TRBD1 (6 bases). Trimming cost V 7 bases and J 1 base, with 16 bases left between them. Germline V gives CDR1 LNHDA, CDR2 SQIVND (reference sequence). The length of the CDR3 is 15 residues. CDR3 nucleotides: TGTGCCAGTACCCTAATGGGGGCCGGGAACACTGAAGCTTTCTTT. Its translation is CASTLMGAGNTEAFF.

The chain carries TRBV11-2 and TRBJ2-7, with D unclear. V lost 1 base, J lost 2 bases, and 9 bases lay in between. CDR3 length: 14 residues. Germline V lookup: CDR1 SGHAT, CDR2 FQNNGV. Here the CDR3 DNA reads TGTGCCAGCAGCTTAGGGTTAGGGACCTACGAGCAGTACTTC. It encodes CASSLGLGTYEQYF.

In DNA form, the CDR3 reads TGCAGCGTTGAAGGGCTAGCGGGAGGATCCTACGAGCAGTACTTC. The encoded protein is CSVEGLAGGSYEQYF. V is TRBV29-1 and J is TRBJ2-7, with TRBD2 matching 11 bases. Germline trimming cut 1 base from V and 1 base from J; bases unmatched to any gene: 3. The CDR3 extends over 15 amino acids. Germline CDR1 is SQVTM and CDR2 is ANQGSEA.

The gene calls are TRBV7-3 and TRBJ2-7; 8 bases fit TRBD2. CDR1 and CDR2 from the germline V gene are SGHTA and FQGTGA. V shed 3 bases and J 3 bases; nucleotides not matched to a gene: 10. The CDR3 covers 16 residues. The CDR3 region has the DNA TGTGCCAGCAGCTTCGCCTTACTAGCGGAGGGCTACGAGCAGTACTTC. It encodes CASSFALLAEGYEQYF.

V usage is TRBV4-1 and J usage is TRBJ2-4; D remains unclear. Germline CDR1 and CDR2: MGHRA and YSYEKL. Between the trimmed V and J ends, which lost 6 bases and 0 bases, there was a span of 24 bases. The CDR3 consists of 19 residues. The CDR3 loop is CASSPTSTPGYTAKNIQYF. For the CDR3, the DNA is TGCGCCAGCAGTCCGACTTCGACCCCAGGCTATACAGCCAAAAACATTCAGTACTTC.

This rearrangement joins TRBV7-9 to TRBJ2-3; D not resolved. Germline CDR1 is SEHNR and CDR2 is FQNEAQ (reference sequence). Trimming removed 5 bases at V and 6 bases at J, with 21 bases between. The CDR3 has 16 residues. CDR3 sequence reads: CASSARTGSGFDTQYF. Written as DNA, the CDR3 is TGTGCCAGCAGCGCCCGGACCGGCTCTGGGTTCGATACGCAGTATTTT.

The chain recombines TRBV2 with TRBJ2-3, with TRBD2 matching over 8 bases. Trimming took 2 bases from V and 2 from J; bases not matched to a gene: 6. Germline CDR1 is SNHLY and CDR2 is FYNNEI. The CDR3 has 16 residues. As DNA, the CDR3 is TGTGCCAGCAGTGAACCGGGAGGGAGGCTCACAGATACGCAGTATTTT. Its translation: CASSEPGGRLTDTQYF. Variable domain in full (rest from reference TRBV2 and TRBJ2-3): EPEVTQTPSHQVTQMGQEVILRCVPISNHLYFYWYRQILGQKVEFLVSFYNNEISEKSEIFDDQFSVERPDGSNFTLKIRSTKLEDSAMYFCASSEPGGRLTDTQYFGPGTRLTVL.

This rearrangement joins TRBV28 to TRBJ2-1; TRBD2 matches 10 bases. Germline loops: CDR1 MDHEN, CDR2 SYDVKM. This CDR3 has 16 residues. After removal of 4 bases from V and 9 bases from J, the junction contained 12 bases not matched to a gene. As DNA, the CDR3 is TGTGCCAGCAGTTCTGGGACCCTAGCGGGAGCCACTGAGCAGTTCTTC. Its translation: CASSSGTLAGATEQFF.

This clone appeared a single time. The rearrangement links TRBV6-5 to TRBJ2-7; D is unclear. CDR3 length: 15 residues. In germline, CDR1 is MNHEY, CDR2 SVGAGI. Between the trimmed V and J ends, which lost 0 bases and 2 bases, there was a span of 11 bases. The CDR3 region has the DNA TGTGCCAGCAGTTACTCGCTGCTTGGAACCTACGAGCAGTACTTC. It codes for CASSYSLLGTYEQYF.

V is TRBV19 and J is TRBJ2-1; 11 bases align to TRBD2. The V and J ends lost 5 bases and 4 bases, in that order; junction bases with no gene match: 4. Germline V lookup: CDR1 LNHDA, CDR2 SQIVND (reference sequence). This CDR3 contains 15 residues. The CDR3 nucleotides are TGTGCCAGTAGTCTAGCGGGGGGTGGTTACAATGAGCAGTTCTTC. It yields the protein CASSLAGGGYNEQFF.

J is TRBJ2-5 and V is TRBV14; TRBD2 matches 12 bases. CDR3 size: 18 residues. Germline lookup yields CDR1 SGHDN and CDR2 FVKESK. V lost 0 bases, J lost 0 bases, and 5 bases stayed unmatched. CDR3 region: CASSQDPGTSGYQETQYF. The CDR3 nucleotides read TGTGCCAGCAGCCAAGACCCAGGGACTAGCGGGTACCAAGAGACCCAGTACTTC.